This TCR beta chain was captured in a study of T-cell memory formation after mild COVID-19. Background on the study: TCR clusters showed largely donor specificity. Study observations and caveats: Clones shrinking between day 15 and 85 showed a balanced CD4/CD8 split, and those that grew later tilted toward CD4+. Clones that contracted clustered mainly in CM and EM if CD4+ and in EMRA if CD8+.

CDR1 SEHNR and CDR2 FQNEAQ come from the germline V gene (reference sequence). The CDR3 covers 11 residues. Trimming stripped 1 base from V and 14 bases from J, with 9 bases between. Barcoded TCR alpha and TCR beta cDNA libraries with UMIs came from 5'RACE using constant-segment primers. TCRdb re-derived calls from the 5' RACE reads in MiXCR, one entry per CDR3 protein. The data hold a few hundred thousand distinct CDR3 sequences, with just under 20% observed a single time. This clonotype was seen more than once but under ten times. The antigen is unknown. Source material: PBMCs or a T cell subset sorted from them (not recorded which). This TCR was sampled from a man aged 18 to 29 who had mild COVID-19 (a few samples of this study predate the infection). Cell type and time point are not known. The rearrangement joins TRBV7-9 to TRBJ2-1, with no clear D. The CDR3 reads CASSLGDGKFF. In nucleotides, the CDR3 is TGTGCCAGCAGCTTAGGAGACGGAAAGTTCTTC.